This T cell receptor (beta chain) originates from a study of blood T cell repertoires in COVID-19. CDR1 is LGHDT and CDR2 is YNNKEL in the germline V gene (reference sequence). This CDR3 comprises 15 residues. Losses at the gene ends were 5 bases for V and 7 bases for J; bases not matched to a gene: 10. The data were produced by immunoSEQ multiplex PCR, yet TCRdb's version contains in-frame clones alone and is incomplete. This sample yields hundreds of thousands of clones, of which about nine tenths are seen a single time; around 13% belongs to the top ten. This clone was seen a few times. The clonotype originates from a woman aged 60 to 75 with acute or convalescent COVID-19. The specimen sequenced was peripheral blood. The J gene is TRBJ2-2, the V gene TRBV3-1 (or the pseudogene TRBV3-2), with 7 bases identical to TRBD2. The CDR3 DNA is TGTGCCAGCAGCTACAGAGCAGCGGGGAACGGGGAGCTGTTTTTT. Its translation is CASSYRAAGNGELFF.